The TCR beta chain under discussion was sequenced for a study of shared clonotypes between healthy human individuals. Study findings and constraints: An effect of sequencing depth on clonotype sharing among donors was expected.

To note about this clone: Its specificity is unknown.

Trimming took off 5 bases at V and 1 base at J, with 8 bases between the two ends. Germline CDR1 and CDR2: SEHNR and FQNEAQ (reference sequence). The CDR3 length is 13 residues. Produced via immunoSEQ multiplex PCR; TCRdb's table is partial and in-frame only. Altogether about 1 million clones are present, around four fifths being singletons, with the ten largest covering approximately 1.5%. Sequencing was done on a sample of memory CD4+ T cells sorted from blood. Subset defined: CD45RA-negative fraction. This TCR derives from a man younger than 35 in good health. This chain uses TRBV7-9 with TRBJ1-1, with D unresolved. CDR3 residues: CASSQDGNTEAFF. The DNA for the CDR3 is TGTGCCAGCAGCCAAGACGGGAACACTGAAGCTTTCTTT.